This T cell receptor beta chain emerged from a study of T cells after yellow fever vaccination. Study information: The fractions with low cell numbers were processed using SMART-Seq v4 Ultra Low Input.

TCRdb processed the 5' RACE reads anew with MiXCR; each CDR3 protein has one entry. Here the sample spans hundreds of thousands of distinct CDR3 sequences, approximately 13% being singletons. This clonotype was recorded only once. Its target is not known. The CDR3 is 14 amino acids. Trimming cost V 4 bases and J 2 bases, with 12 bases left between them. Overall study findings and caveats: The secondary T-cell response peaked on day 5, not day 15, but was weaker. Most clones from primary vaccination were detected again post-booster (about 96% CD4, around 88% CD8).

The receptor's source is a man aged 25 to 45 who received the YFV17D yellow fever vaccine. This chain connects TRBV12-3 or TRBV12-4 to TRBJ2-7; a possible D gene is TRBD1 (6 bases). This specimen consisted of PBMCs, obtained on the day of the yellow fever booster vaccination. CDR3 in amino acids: CASSSWTAPYEQYF. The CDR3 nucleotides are TGTGCCAGCAGTTCATGGACAGCTCCCTACGAGCAGTACTTC.